Below, 8 T cell receptor beta chains from the same sample are listed, as sequenced in a study of T cell changes during pregnancy in multiple sclerosis. Libraries were prepared by immunoSEQ multiplex PCR; TCRdb keeps only in-frame clonotypes and omits some of them. The sample has tens of thousands of clones; about nine tenths are singletons. Sequenced here: peripheral blood, sampled in the first trimester of pregnancy. These receptors all stem from a female donor in good health, enrolled as a control in a pregnancy study.

The CDR3 loop reads CASSQVPTARAKKFTGELFF. Written as DNA, the CDR3 is TGCGCCAGCAGCCAAGTTCCTACCGCCAGGGCGAAGAAGTTTACCGGGGAGCTGTTTTTT. This rearrangement joins TRBV4-1 to TRBJ2-2, with TRBD1 as a possible D gene (5 bases). This CDR3 comprises 20 residues. V was trimmed by 1 base and J by 5 bases, leaving 26 bases between them. Germline-derived CDR1 and CDR2 are MGHRA and YSYEKL.

The chain recombines TRBV29-1 with TRBJ1-2; 7 nucleotides line up with TRBD1. CDR1 is SQVTM and CDR2 is ANQGSEA in the germline V gene. The CDR3 loop spans 14 amino acids. V dropped 7 bases and J dropped 0; count of bases not matched to a gene: 8. The CDR3 is CSDYTGQSNYGYTF. As DNA, the CDR3 is TGCAGCGACTACACGGGACAGTCTAACTATGGCTACACCTTC.

The CDR3 DNA reads TGTGCCAGCAGTTCTCCGGGACTAGCGGGCCGGCGGGATACGCAGTATTTT. Its protein is CASSSPGLAGRRDTQYF. The V and J genes are TRBV28 and TRBJ2-3, with TRBD2 identical over 12 bases. CDR1 is MDHEN, CDR2 SYDVKM, per germline. V lost 4 bases and J lost 6; bases outside the gene matches: 11. The CDR3 has 17 amino acids.

The chain combines TRBV28 with TRBJ2-3, with 16 positions matching TRBD2. Germline CDR1 is MDHEN and CDR2 is SYDVKM. V was pared by 8 bases and J by 2 bases, with 10 bases of the junction left unmatched. This CDR3 has 18 amino acids. CDR3: CASSRSGLAGGVTDTQYF. The CDR3 coding sequence is TGTGCCAGCTCGAGGTCGGGACTAGCGGGAGGGGTCACAGATACGCAGTATTTT.

The V call is TRBV5-1, the J call TRBJ2-3, with 14 bases fitting TRBD2. Germline V lookup: CDR1 SGHRS, CDR2 YFSETQ. The trim removed 3 bases at V and 1 base at J, leaving 7 bases unmatched. The CDR3 covers 18 residues. The DNA of the CDR3 is TGCGCCAGCAGCTCTGGACTAGCGGGGGGTAGCGGCACAGATACGCAGTATTTT. The encoded protein is CASSSGLAGGSGTDTQYF.

V is TRBV30 and J is TRBJ2-3; D may be TRBD2 (5 bases). Per the germline V gene, CDR1 is GTSNPN and CDR2 is SVGIG (reference sequence). Deletions cut 7 bases from V and 0 bases from J, with 14 bases between. The CDR3 spans 14 residues. CDR3 DNA sequence: TGTGCCTTAGGACTCCTCCTTAGCACAGATACGCAGTATTTT. Encoded protein: CALGLLLSTDTQYF.

The chain uses TRBV4-1 and TRBJ2-5, with a tentative D call TRBD2 (5 bases). The DNA end lines up better with TRBJ2-7; the J call may be wrong. Germline CDR1 and CDR2: MGHRA and YSYEKL. This CDR3 region has 15 residues. This chain's CDR3 is CASSPLLGESYEQYF. The CDR3, as DNA: TGCGCCAGCAGCCCCTTACTCGGGGAATCCTACGAGCAGTACTTC.

The chain carries TRBV15 and TRBJ2-3, with D tentatively TRBD1 (6 bases). The CDR3 covers 12 residues. Germline CDR1 and CDR2: LNHNV and YYDKDF (reference sequence). Deletions cut 1 base from V and 9 bases from J, with 8 bases between. This chain's CDR3 is CATSRVDRTQYF. In nucleotides, the CDR3 is TGTGCCACCAGCAGAGTGGACAGAACGCAGTATTTT.